This T cell receptor (beta chain) was documented in a study of T cell repertoires in aging, cancer and after chemotherapy. Study details: Six age groups, ranging from 30 or younger to 70 or older, included the donors. Over several months to years, re-sampled healthy donor repertoires clearly shared clones.

Study results and caveats: Untreated cancer patients had significantly lower blood TCR diversity than age-matched healthy donors.

A mixed TRB-A/B primer pool amplified rearranged TRB by multiplex touch-down PCR. TCRdb used MiXCR to reprocess the multiplex PCR reads, holding one entry per CDR3 protein. This table holds about 8,700 distinct CDR3 sequences, roughly a third found once. The germline gives CDR1 SEHNR, CDR2 FQNEAQ (reference sequence). V gave up 4 bases and J gave up 5 bases; unmatched junction bases: 10. The CDR3 loop spans 17 amino acids. A remark on this clonotype: Antigen specificity is unknown. No conserved phenylalanine or tryptophan is present at the end of the CDR3, so a read error is the likely explanation.

Peripheral blood genomic DNA, not sorted cells or RNA, was the template. The sequence was obtained from a human donor in good health. The chain has TRBV7-9 and TRBJ2-1; TRBD2 agrees at 11 bases. Sample: blood. Written as DNA, the CDR3 is TGTGCCAGCAGCTGGGACGGGGGACTAGCGGAACACAATGAGCAGTTCTCC. The encoded protein is CASSWDGGLAEHNEQFS.